These T cell receptor beta chains were read from a single sample in a study of CDR3 diversity in severe acne. TCRdb itself ran the PCR reads through MiXCR, one entry per CDR3 protein. The repertoire holds under 100,000 distinct CDR3 sequences, 48% seen once, with 10% in the top ten. The specimen sequenced was blood. These receptors were obtained from a male donor in good health, serving as a control. Each CDR3 is given with its conserved first and last residue. A D gene is named only where the DNA matches it firmly. Clone size appears in some rows only: once, few, many, or a class for an expanded clone.

V gene	clone size	J gene	D gene	CDR3 protein	CDR3 DNA
TRBV20-1	-	TRBJ1-3	TRBD1	CSAWDRTSGNTIYF	TGCAGTGCCTGGGACAGAACCTCTGGAAACACCATATATTTT
TRBV20-1	-	TRBJ1-6	-	CSASRQAGSPLHF	TGCAGTGCTAGCAGACAGGCGGGGTCACCCCTCCACTTT
TRBV7-2	-	TRBJ1-3	TRBD1	CASSSNIGTGDGNTIYF	TGTGCCAGCAGCTCTAACATAGGGACAGGGGATGGAAACACCATATATTTT
TRBV7-9	-	TRBJ2-5	TRBD2	CASSKESGSGETQYF	TGTGCCAGCAGTAAAGAAAGCGGGAGTGGGGAGACCCAGTACTTC
TRBV9	-	TRBJ2-7	TRBD2	CASSATVTSAASYEQYF	TGTGCCAGCAGCGCCACGGTTACTAGCGCGGCCTCCTACGAGCAGTACTTC
TRBV6-5	many	TRBJ2-1	-	CASSYPASGRPNEQFF	TGTGCCAGCAGTTACCCCGCATCAGGACGCCCCAATGAGCAGTTCTTC
TRBV5-1	medium-sized	TRBJ2-1	TRBD1	CASSLAQGAIDEQFF	TGCGCCAGCAGCTTGGCACAGGGGGCGATCGATGAGCAGTTCTTC
TRBV10-3	-	TRBJ2-7	-	CAISEGARGSGEQYF	TGTGCCATCAGTGAGGGAGCTCGGGGTTCGGGGGAGCAGTACTTC
TRBV13	-	TRBJ1-2	-	CASNSGGQDYGYTF	TGTGCCAGCAATTCCGGGGGGCAGGATTATGGCTACACCTTC
TRBV19	many	TRBJ1-3	TRBD1	CASEDRGRTGGNTIYF	TGTGCCAGTGAAGACAGGGGAAGAACGGGTGGAAACACCATATATTTT
TRBV10-1	many	TRBJ2-1	-	CAIAIPQLNEQFF	TGCGCCATTGCGATACCTCAACTCAATGAGCAGTTCTTC
TRBV9	-	TRBJ1-1	-	CASISRRRDRGAATEAFF	TGTGCCAGCATATCTAGGAGGAGGGATCGGGGGGCGGCCACTGAAGCTTTCTTT
TRBV11-1	many	TRBJ1-2	-	CASSSDFPSHYGYTF	TGTGCCAGCAGCTCGGACTTCCCGAGTCACTATGGCTACACCTTC
TRBV11-3	-	TRBJ1-4	-	CASSQRDGDGKLFF	TGTGCCAGCAGTCAAAGGGACGGGGATGGAAAACTGTTTTTT
TRBV5-1	-	TRBJ2-7	TRBD1	CASKLGDRAYEQYF	TGCGCCAGCAAGTTAGGAGACAGGGCCTACGAGCAGTACTTC
TRBV30	few	TRBJ1-2	-	CAWTTRGDYGYTF	TGTGCCTGGACCACACGGGGGGACTATGGCTACACCTTC
TRBV2	once	TRBJ2-3	TRBD1	CASSAPHRGRGTDTQYF	TGTGCCAGCAGTGCCCCACACAGGGGGCGAGGCACAGATACGCAGTATTTT
TRBV7-6	medium-sized	TRBJ2-3	TRBD2	CASSLVASGVTDTQYF	TGTGCCAGCAGCTTAGTGGCTAGCGGGGTCACAGATACGCAGTATTTT
TRBV12-3/TRBV12-4	few	TRBJ1-2	-	CASSKGYYGYTF	TGTGCCAGCAGTAAGGGATACTATGGCTACACCTTC
TRBV6-6	-	TRBJ1-3	-	CASSYGGRRDGYTIYF	TGTGCCAGCAGTTACGGGGGCAGGCGTGACGGCTACACCATATATTTT
TRBV7-6	-	TRBJ2-7	TRBD2	CASSTGTISEQYF	TGTGCCAGCAGCACCGGGACTATCAGCGAGCAGTACTTC
TRBV7-8	medium-sized	TRBJ1-1	TRBD1	CASSPRTGNTEAFF	TGTGCCAGCAGCCCACGGACAGGGAACACTGAAGCTTTCTTT
TRBV6-2/TRBV6-3	-	TRBJ2-7	-	CASSRNRDGSYEQYF	TGTGCCAGCAGTCGGAACAGGGACGGGTCCTACGAGCAGTACTTC
TRBV7-9	-	TRBJ1-2	-	CASSPPVAENYGYTF	TGTGCCAGCAGTCCCCCAGTGGCGGAGAACTATGGCTACACCTTC
TRBV29-1	few	TRBJ2-5	TRBD1	CSVEGTGGAETQYF	TGCAGCGTTGAAGGGACAGGGGGCGCGGAGACCCAGTACTTC
TRBV7-2	once	TRBJ2-7	TRBD2	CASSLARSGGEQYF	TGTGCCAGCAGCTTAGCGCGCTCCGGGGGGGAGCAGTACTTC
TRBV11-3	few	TRBJ1-4	-	CASSSPNSRGDQLFF	TGTGCCAGCAGTTCTCCCAATTCCAGGGGAGACCAACTGTTTTTT
TRBV6-1	few	TRBJ1-2	TRBD1	CASSEALGQGNYGYTF	TGTGCCAGCAGTGAAGCGCTTGGACAGGGAAACTATGGCTACACCTTC
TRBV28	-	TRBJ2-7	-	CASSQQGGPYEQYF	TGTGCCAGCAGCCAACAGGGAGGACCATACGAGCAGTACTTC
TRBV2	-	TRBJ1-6	TRBD1	CASSGGQGHSLLHF	TGTGCCAGCAGCGGAGGACAGGGACATTCACTCCTCCACTTT
TRBV7-2	once	TRBJ2-7	-	CASSYRHEAYEQYF	TGTGCCAGCAGCTACCGACACGAAGCCTACGAGCAGTACTTC
TRBV5-6	many	TRBJ2-2	-	CASSLLDSTGELFF	TGTGCCAGCAGCTTGTTGGACAGTACCGGGGAGCTGTTTTTT
TRBV9	-	TRBJ2-2	TRBD2	CASSVPMGLAGGTGELFF	TGTGCCAGCAGCGTACCAATGGGTCTAGCGGGGGGTACCGGGGAGCTGTTTTTT
TRBV4-2	many	TRBJ1-3	-	CASSHRPAEGNTIYF	TGTGCCAGCAGCCACCGACCGGCGGAAGGAAACACCATATATTTT
TRBV6-5	few	TRBJ1-6	-	CASSEQGRSYNSPLHF	TGTGCCAGCAGTGAACAGGGTCGATCCTATAATTCACCCCTCCACTTT
TRBV2	-	TRBJ1-1	-	CASSEGGGLNTEAFF	TGTGCCAGCAGTGAAGGAGGGGGGTTGAACACTGAAGCTTTCTTT
TRBV6-4	-	TRBJ1-3	TRBD1	CATQGDSGNTIYF	TGTGCCACACAGGGGGACTCTGGAAACACCATATATTTT
TRBV20-1	once	TRBJ1-3	TRBD1	CSAGDRGRNTIYF	TGCAGTGCTGGGGACAGGGGAAGAAACACCATATATTTT
TRBV2	many	TRBJ1-2	-	CASSVGSRGYTF	TGTGCCAGCAGTGTGGGGAGTCGTGGCTACACCTTC
TRBV2	-	TRBJ2-6	-	CARHRVGANVLTF	TGTGCCCGCCACAGGGTCGGGGCCAACGTCCTGACTTTC
TRBV28	few	TRBJ1-1	-	CASSPLGPRNTEAFF	TGTGCCAGCAGTCCGTTAGGGCCGCGGAACACTGAAGCTTTCTTT
TRBV29-1	few	TRBJ1-1	-	CSVGEGLNTEAFF	TGCAGCGTGGGGGAGGGGCTGAACACTGAAGCTTTCTTT
TRBV2	-	TRBJ2-7	-	CASSEFILGGGYEQYF	TGTGCCAGCAGTGAATTTATCCTGGGGGGAGGATACGAGCAGTACTTC
TRBV11-2	-	TRBJ2-2	-	CASSHTTLNTGELFF	TGTGCCAGCAGCCACACGACTTTGAACACCGGGGAGCTGTTTTTT
TRBV9	many	TRBJ2-1	-	CASSASPSNEQFF	TGTGCCAGCAGCGCTTCCCCGTCCAATGAGCAGTTCTTC
TRBV24-1	few	TRBJ1-2	-	CATITGTHGYTF	TGTGCCACCATTACAGGGACCCATGGCTACACCTTC
TRBV7-9	-	TRBJ2-3	-	CASSYGQSADTQYF	TGTGCCAGCAGCTACGGACAGTCTGCAGATACGCAGTATTTT
TRBV5-1	-	TRBJ2-1	TRBD1	CASSLGTGFGNEQFF	TGCGCCAGCAGCTTGGGGACAGGGTTCGGCAATGAGCAGTTCTTC
TRBV29-1	-	TRBJ1-6	-	CSVRTDGNSPLHF	TGCAGCGTTCGGACGGACGGAAATTCACCCCTCCACTTT
TRBV28	many	TRBJ2-7	TRBD2	CASSPFAGGSYEQYF	TGTGCCAGCAGTCCTTTTGCGGGGGGCTCCTACGAGCAGTACTTC